The 32 T cell receptor beta chains below were found in one sample sequenced in a study of T cell changes during pregnancy in multiple sclerosis. TCRdb's copy holds only in-frame clones and misses some; the assay was immunoSEQ multiplex PCR. The data show roughly 35,000 clones, with around 92% seen just once and about 0.4% held by the top ten. Here the sequenced sample was CD4+ T cells from peripheral blood mononuclear cells, taken in the third trimester of pregnancy. Receptors originate from a female donor in good health, enrolled as a control in a pregnancy study.

This clone was seen more than once but under ten times. The V and J genes are TRBV4-3 and TRBJ1-1; TRBD1 agrees at 8 bases. V lost 2 bases and J lost 1; bases outside the gene matches: 6. CDR3 length: 16 residues. The germline gives CDR1 LGHNA, CDR2 YSLEER. The CDR3 reads CASSQTTGAGNTEAFF. The DNA for the CDR3 is TGCGCCAGCAGCCAAACGACAGGGGCAGGGAACACTGAAGCTTTCTTT.

The chain has TRBV6-6 and TRBJ1-4; 7 bases are shared with TRBD1. CDR1 and CDR2 from the germline V gene are MNHNY and SVGAGI (reference sequence). V gave up 6 bases and J gave up 3 bases; unmatched junction bases: 7. The CDR3 has 15 amino acids. The CDR3 sequence: CASRQGYGANEKLFF. The CDR3 DNA is TGTGCCAGCAGACAGGGGTATGGAGCTAATGAAAAACTGTTTTTT.

Points on this clone: The sample carries other DNA sequences with the same CDR3. The V and J genes are TRBV6-5 and TRBJ2-5; 10 bases are shared with TRBD2. The CDR3 extends over 15 amino acids. Germline V gene data show CDR1 as MNHEY and CDR2 as SVGAGI. Trimming removed 7 bases from V and 3 bases from J; junction bases left unmatched: 8. CDR3 residues: CASKEGAGGEETQYF. The DNA of the CDR3 is TGTGCCAGCAAGGAGGGAGCGGGGGGGGAAGAGACCCAGTACTTC.

This sequence joins TRBV2 and TRBJ1-1; no clear D. Trimming took off 8 bases at V and 4 bases at J, with 8 bases between the two ends. The length of the CDR3 is 11 residues. The V gene's germline CDR1 is SNHLY and CDR2 FYNNEI. The CDR3 protein is CASGVFTEAFF. The CDR3 DNA follows: TGTGCCAGCGGAGTATTCACTGAAGCTTTCTTT.

CDR3 amino acids: CASRPGGDFSGANVLTF. The CDR3 coding sequence is TGTGCCAGCCGGCCGGGGGGGGACTTTTCTGGGGCCAACGTCCTGACTTTC. The chain has TRBV28 and TRBJ2-6, with 8 bases identical to TRBD2. V was clipped by 8 bases and J by 1 base; unmatched bases: 10. The germline CDR1 and CDR2 sequences are MDHEN and SYDVKM. CDR3 length: 17 residues.

The CDR3 is CASSPRAIRDTQYF. CDR3 DNA sequence: TGTGCCAGCTCACCTAGAGCTATCAGGGATACGCAGTATTTT. The chain employs TRBV18 and TRBJ2-3, with no clear D. This CDR3 has 14 amino acids. The ends were cut back, 3 bases at V and 6 bases at J, with 13 bases in the middle. The V gene's germline CDR1 is KGHSH and CDR2 LQKENI.

V gene TRBV11-3 combines with J gene TRBJ1-1; 8 bases match TRBD1. The V gene end was trimmed by 5 bases and the J gene end by 8 bases; junction bases not matched to a gene: 7. Germline V lookup: CDR1 SGHNT, CDR2 YENEEA. The CDR3 spans 13 residues. The CDR3, as DNA: TGTGCCAGCAGCACACGTTGGGACAGGGAAGCTTTCTTT. Residues: CASSTRWDREAFF.

DNA of the CDR3: TGTGCCAGCAGCGAGCATGGGACACAGGGAGATGGCTACACCTTC. This codes for CASSEHGTQGDGYTF. The chain joins TRBV9 to TRBJ1-2, with a weak D call TRBD1 (6 bases). Trimming stripped 3 bases from V and 6 bases from J, with 18 bases between. The CDR3 contains 15 residues. From germline, CDR1 is SGDLS and CDR2 YYNGEE.

The V gene is TRBV14, the J gene TRBJ1-2; possible D gene TRBD1, 6 bases. This CDR3 is 14 amino acids long. V lost 1 base and J lost 8, with 14 bases in between. The germline CDR1 and CDR2 sequences are SGHDN and FVKESK. Here the CDR3 DNA reads TGTGCCAGCAGCCAAGCCAGGGGTGTGGAAGGCTACACCTTC. Residues: CASSQARGVEGYTF.

The rearrangement uses TRBV2 and TRBJ1-2, with TRBD1 as a possible D gene (6 bases). Per germline, CDR1 SNHLY and CDR2 FYNNEI. With 5 bases removed from V and 2 bases from J, the gap between germline ends came to 12 bases. This CDR3 contains 14 residues. The CDR3, as DNA: TGTGCCAGCAGTCGCCGGGACACCAACTATGGCTACACCTTC. Its protein is CASSRRDTNYGYTF.

In DNA, the CDR3 is TGTGCCATTCGGACAGGGGGAAACCACGAGCAGTACTTC. Residues: CAIRTGGNHEQYF. The V gene is TRBV10-3, the J gene TRBJ2-7, with 10 positions matching TRBD1. Germline V gives CDR1 ENHRY, CDR2 SYGVKD. The CDR3 consists of 13 residues. With 9 bases clipped from V and 5 bases from J, the junction kept 7 bases outside the gene matches.

The V call is TRBV4-1, the J call TRBJ2-1, with D possibly matching TRBD2 (6 bases). The V and J ends lost 4 bases and 6 bases respectively, with 13 bases between them. The CDR3 runs 14 residues. CDR1 and CDR2 (germline): MGHRA, YSYEKL. CDR3 sequence (DNA): TGCGCCAGCAGCCCTCCACGGGGGTCCAATGAGCAGTTCTTC. Translating it yields CASSPPRGSNEQFF.

The chain carries TRBV11-2 and TRBJ2-7, with a possible D match to TRBD2 (6 bases). CDR3 size: 13 residues. Deletions cut 5 bases from V and 4 bases from J, with 12 bases between. CDR1 and CDR2 from the germline V gene are SGHAT and FQNNGV. The CDR3 loop is CASSTGTRYEQYF. The CDR3 region has the DNA TGTGCCAGCAGCACCGGGACTCGATACGAGCAGTACTTC.

This rearrangement joins TRBV2 to TRBJ2-3; 8 bases fit TRBD2. V lost 2 bases, J lost 2 bases, and 3 bases stayed unmatched. The length of the CDR3 is 15 residues. The V gene's germline CDR1 is SNHLY and CDR2 FYNNEI. The CDR3, as DNA: TGTGCCAGCAGTGAAAACGGGGGGGTCACAGATACGCAGTATTTT. Protein sequence: CASSENGGVTDTQYF.

This clone turned up a few times. The chain carries TRBV7-8 and TRBJ1-6; D ambiguous. Germline V gives CDR1 SGHVS, CDR2 FQNEAQ. The length of the CDR3 is 14 residues. The V end lost 7 bases, the J end lost 10 bases, and 17 bases lay between the germline ends. CDR3 region: CASTAGGLVSPLHF. The CDR3 DNA reads TGTGCCAGCACCGCCGGCGGGCTTGTATCACCCCTCCACTTT.

The rearrangement links TRBV18 to TRBJ2-1, with TRBD2 identical over 8 bases. The length of the CDR3 is 16 residues. The junction had 6 bases not matched to a gene; V was cut back by 3 bases and J by 2 bases. The germline V gene encodes CDR1 KGHSH and CDR2 LQKENI. The CDR3: CASSPPPGLAYNEQFF. Here the CDR3 DNA reads TGTGCCAGCTCACCCCCCCCGGGACTAGCCTACAATGAGCAGTTCTTC.

This chain links TRBV7-9 with TRBJ2-5; 7 bases align to TRBD2. Germline V lookup: CDR1 SEHNR, CDR2 FQNEAQ (reference sequence). J gave up 1 base and V 1 base, and 3 bases lay outside the gene matches. This CDR3 is built from 15 residues. CDR3: CASSLGSGGQETQYF. CDR3 DNA: TGTGCCAGCAGCTTAGGATCGGGGGGCCAAGAGACCCAGTACTTC. The full variable domain, in which reference TRBV7-9 and TRBJ2-5 provide the parts outside the CDR3, is DTGVSQNPRHKITKRGQNVTFRCDPISEHNRLYWYRQTLGQGPEFLTYFQNEAQLEKSRLLSDRFSAERPKGSFSTLEIQRTEQGDSAMYLCASSLGSGGQETQYFGPGTRLLVL.

The chain combines TRBV7-9 with TRBJ1-6; maybe TRBD1 (5 bases). This CDR3 spans 16 amino acids. Germline V CDR1 and CDR2: SEHNR, FQNEAQ (reference sequence). V gave up 3 bases and J gave up 3 bases, with 12 bases separating them. The CDR3 nucleotides are TGTGCCAGCAGCTTGGGGCAGGGATTCTATAATTCACCCCTCCACTTT. This codes for CASSLGQGFYNSPLHF.

V is TRBV4-2 and J is TRBJ1-1, with 7 bases identical to TRBD1. The CDR3 has 14 amino acids. Trimming removed 8 bases from V and 2 bases from J; junction bases left unmatched: 8. Germline V gene sequence: CDR1 LGHNA, CDR2 YNFKEQ. CDR3 region: CASGHRGPNTEAFF. The CDR3 region has the DNA TGTGCCAGCGGGCACAGGGGCCCAAACACTGAAGCTTTCTTT.

V and J are TRBV7-2 and TRBJ2-5; 12 bases agree with TRBD2. The J segment lost 5 bases and the V segment lost 4 bases, leaving 5 bases of the junction unmatched. There are 15 residues in the CDR3. Germline loops: CDR1 SGHTA, CDR2 FQGNSA. DNA for the CDR3: TGTGCCAGCAGCTGGACTAGCGGGGCTGCGGAGACCCAGTACTTC. As protein: CASSWTSGAAETQYF.

A word on this clone: The same CDR3 is also encoded by other DNA sequences in this sample. The chain links TRBV7-2 to TRBJ2-5; D might be TRBD1 (5 bases). This CDR3 region has 14 residues. In germline, CDR1 is SGHTA, CDR2 FQGNSA. V dropped 2 bases and J dropped 1 base, with 8 bases sitting between them. The CDR3 protein is CASSLTGSQETQYF. The CDR3 nucleotides read TGTGCCAGCAGCTTAACAGGCTCCCAAGAGACCCAGTACTTC.

The CDR3 DNA reads TGCGCCAGCAGCCCGGGGACAGGGTTGGATTACGAGCAGTACTTC. Protein sequence: CASSPGTGLDYEQYF. The rearrangement joins TRBV5-1 to TRBJ2-7, with 9 bases lining up with TRBD1. CDR3 size: 15 residues. V dropped 4 bases and J dropped 4; count of bases not matched to a gene: 9. Germline loops: CDR1 SGHRS, CDR2 YFSETQ.

V gene TRBV11-2 combines with J gene TRBJ1-2; D perhaps matches TRBD1 (5 bases). The CDR3 spans 13 residues. Germline V gene data show CDR1 as SGHAT and CDR2 as FQNNGV. The V gene lost 1 base and the J gene lost 8 bases, with 11 bases spanning the gap. The CDR3 spells CASSLAGVGGYTF. CDR3 nucleotides: TGTGCCAGCAGCTTAGCGGGGGTAGGCGGCTACACCTTC.

This sequence joins TRBV2 and TRBJ2-3; 7 bases fit TRBD2. The CDR3 is made up of 17 amino acids. Germline V gene data show CDR1 as SNHLY and CDR2 as FYNNEI. The V segment lost 6 bases and the J segment 0 bases; nucleotides outside the gene matches: 12. CDR3 sequence: CASRRRGGQTSTDTQYF. The CDR3 DNA sequence: TGTGCCAGCAGACGCCGGGGAGGGCAGACAAGCACAGATACGCAGTATTTT.

The CDR3, as DNA: TGCAGCGCGACAGGGTTCGACTATGGCTACACCTTC. Translation: CSATGFDYGYTF. The chain has TRBV29-1 and TRBJ1-2, with TRBD1 matching 7 bases. The CDR3 is 12 residues long. Trimming cost V 7 bases and J 3 bases; bases outside gene matches: 5. Germline V CDR1 and CDR2: SQVTM, ANQGSEA. Filled out from reference TRBV29-1 and TRBJ1-2, the complete variable domain reads SAVISQKPSRDICQRGTSLTIQCQVDSQVTMMFWYRQQPGQSLTLIATANQGSEATYESGFVIDKFPISRPNLTFSTLTVSNMSPEDSSIYLCSATGFDYGYTFGSGTRLTVV.

This clone was recorded once. CDR3 amino acids: CASSLAGLTDTQYF. DNA of the CDR3: TGTGCCAGCAGCTTAGCGGGACTCACAGATACGCAGTATTTT. The J gene is TRBJ2-3, the V gene TRBV7-2; D is perhaps TRBD2 (6 bases). The length of the CDR3 is 14 residues. Germline loops: CDR1 SGHTA, CDR2 FQGNSA. V was cut by 0 bases and J by 2 bases, with 6 bases left in between.

The chain has TRBV19 and TRBJ2-7, with a possible D match to TRBD1 (5 bases). The CDR3 consists of 13 residues. The V and J ends lost 5 bases and 1 base respectively, with 9 bases between them. From germline, CDR1 is LNHDA and CDR2 SQIVND (reference sequence). The CDR3 DNA reads TGTGCCAGTAGTCGGCAGGGTTCCTACGAGCAGTACTTC. It translates to CASSRQGSYEQYF. The full variable domain, with the rest looked up from reference TRBV19 and TRBJ2-7, is DGGITQSPKYLFRKEGQNVTLSCEQNLNHDAMYWYRQDPGQGLRLIYYSQIVNDFQKGDIAEGYSVSREKKESFPLTVTSAQKNPTAFYLCASSRQGSYEQYFGPGTRLTVT.

The V and J genes are TRBV7-3 and TRBJ2-7; 8 nucleotides align to TRBD1. With 4 bases clipped from V and 3 bases from J, the junction kept 2 bases outside the gene matches. The CDR3 runs to 13 residues. CDR1 and CDR2 from the germline V gene are SGHTA and FQGTGA. This CDR3 is CASSSDRGYEQYF. DNA of the CDR3: TGTGCCAGCAGCTCCGACAGGGGCTACGAGCAGTACTTC.

This chain connects TRBV19 to TRBJ1-4; possibly TRBD1 for D (6 bases). The germline V gene encodes CDR1 LNHDA and CDR2 SQIVND (reference sequence). V shed 4 bases and J shed 6 bases, with 12 bases lying between them. This CDR3 is built from 14 residues. The CDR3 bases are TGTGCCAGTAGTAGGGGGGGGCTGGATGAAAAACTGTTTTTT. This gives the protein CASSRGGLDEKLFF.

This clone was seen once. The rearrangement links TRBV7-8 to TRBJ2-3; 8 nucleotides match TRBD2. Germline V gene data show CDR1 as SGHVS and CDR2 as FQNEAQ. The CDR3 is made up of 16 amino acids. With V trimmed by 11 bases and J by 4 bases, 17 bases remained unmatched. CDR3 protein: CASQPRTGGAADTQYF. DNA for the CDR3: TGTGCCTCCCAGCCACGCACCGGGGGGGCTGCAGATACGCAGTATTTT. The variable domain in full, with the rest retrieved from reference TRBV7-8 and TRBJ2-3, is GAGVSQSPRYKVAKRGQDVALRCDPISGHVSLFWYQQALGQGPEFLTYFQNEAQLDKSGLPSDRFFAERPEGSVSTLKIQRTQQEDSAVYLCASQPRTGGAADTQYFGPGTRLTVL.

The chain links TRBV12-5 to TRBJ2-7; 13 positions match TRBD2. Germline CDR1 reads LGHNT; CDR2 reads FRNRAP. The trim removed 11 bases at V and 0 bases at J, leaving 13 bases unmatched. This CDR3 spans 17 amino acids. In DNA form, the CDR3 reads TGTGCTTGTCAGAAGACTAGCGGGGGGTCGAGCTCCTACGAGCAGTACTTC. It encodes CACQKTSGGSSSYEQYF.

The V and J genes are TRBV6-5 and TRBJ2-7; the D gene is possibly TRBD2 (5 bases). With 2 bases removed from V and 2 bases from J, the gap between germline ends came to 13 bases. There are 15 residues in the CDR3. Germline V gene data show CDR1 as MNHEY and CDR2 as SVGAGI. Here the CDR3 DNA reads TGTGCCAGCAGTTACAGTCTGACTAAACCCTACGAGCAGTACTTC. It specifies CASSYSLTKPYEQYF.